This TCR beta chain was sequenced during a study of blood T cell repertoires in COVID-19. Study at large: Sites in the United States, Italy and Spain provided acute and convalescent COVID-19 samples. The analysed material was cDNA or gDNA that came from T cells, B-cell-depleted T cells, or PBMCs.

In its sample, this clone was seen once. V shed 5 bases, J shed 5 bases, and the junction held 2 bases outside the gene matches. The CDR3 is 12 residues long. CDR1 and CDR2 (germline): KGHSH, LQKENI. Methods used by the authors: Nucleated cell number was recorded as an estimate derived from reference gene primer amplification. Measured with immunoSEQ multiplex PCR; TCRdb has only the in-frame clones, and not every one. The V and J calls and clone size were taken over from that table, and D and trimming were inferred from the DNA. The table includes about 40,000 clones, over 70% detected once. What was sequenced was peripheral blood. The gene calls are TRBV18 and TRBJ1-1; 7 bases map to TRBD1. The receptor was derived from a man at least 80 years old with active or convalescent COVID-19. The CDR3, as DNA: TGTGCCAGCTCATTACAGGGGACTGAAGCTTTCTTT. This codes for CASSLQGTEAFF.